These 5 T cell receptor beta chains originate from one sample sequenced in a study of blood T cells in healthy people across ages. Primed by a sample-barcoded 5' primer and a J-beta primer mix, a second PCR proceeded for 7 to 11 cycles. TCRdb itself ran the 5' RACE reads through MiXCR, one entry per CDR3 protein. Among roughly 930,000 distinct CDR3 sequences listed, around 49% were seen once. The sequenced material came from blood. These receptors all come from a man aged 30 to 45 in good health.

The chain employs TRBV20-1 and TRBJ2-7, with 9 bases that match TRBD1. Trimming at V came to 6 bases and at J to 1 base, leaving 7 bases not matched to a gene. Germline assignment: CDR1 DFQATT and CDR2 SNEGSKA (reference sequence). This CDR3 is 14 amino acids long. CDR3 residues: CSAQRGTGSYEQYF. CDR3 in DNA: TGCAGTGCACAGAGGGGGACAGGGTCCTACGAGCAGTACTTC.

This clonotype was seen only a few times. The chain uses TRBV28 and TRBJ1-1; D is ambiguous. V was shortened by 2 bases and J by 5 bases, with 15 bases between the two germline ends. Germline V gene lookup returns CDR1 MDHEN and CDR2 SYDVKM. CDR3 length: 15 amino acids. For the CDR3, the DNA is TGTGCCAGCAGTTTACTTTCAAGCCGTCTAACTGAAGCTTTCTTT. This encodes CASSLLSSRLTEAFF.

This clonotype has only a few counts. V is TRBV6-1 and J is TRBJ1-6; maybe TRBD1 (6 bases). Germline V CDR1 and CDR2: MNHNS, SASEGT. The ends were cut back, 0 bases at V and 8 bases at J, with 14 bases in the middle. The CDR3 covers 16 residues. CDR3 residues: CASSEARHRDDSPLHF. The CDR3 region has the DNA TGTGCCAGCAGTGAAGCGCGTCACAGGGACGATTCACCCCTCCACTTT.

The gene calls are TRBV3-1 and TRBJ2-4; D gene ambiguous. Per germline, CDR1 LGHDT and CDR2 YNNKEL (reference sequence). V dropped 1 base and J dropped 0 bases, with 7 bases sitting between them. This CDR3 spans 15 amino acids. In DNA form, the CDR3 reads TGTGCCAGCAGCCAAGTGCCGGGAGCCAAAAACATTCAGTACTTC. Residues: CASSQVPGAKNIQYF.

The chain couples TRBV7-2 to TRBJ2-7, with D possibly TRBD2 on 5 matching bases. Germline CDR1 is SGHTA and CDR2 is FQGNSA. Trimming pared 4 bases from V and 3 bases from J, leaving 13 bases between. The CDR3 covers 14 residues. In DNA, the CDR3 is TGTGCCAGCAGCTCCCTGAGCGGAAACTACGAGCAGTACTTC. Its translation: CASSSLSGNYEQYF.